These 14 T cell receptor beta chains were sequenced from one sample in a study of T cell clonotyping in hematopoietic cell transplantation. The table came from immunoSEQ multiplex PCR; TCRdb's copy has only in-frame clones and leaves some out. Among several thousand clones listed, more than 90% were seen once. The sample here was PBMCs, taken 30 days after allogeneic stem cell transplant. The receptors here all came from a male patient aged 35-50 years who had an allogeneic stem cell transplant from a related donor, so the T cells may come from the graft donor. Some clones in this sample may be carry-over from other donors' samples.

This sequence joins TRBV5-1 and TRBJ2-7; TRBD1 might be the D (6 bases). V was clipped by 0 bases and J by 0 bases, with 7 bases between them. Germline V lookup: CDR1 SGHRS, CDR2 YFSETQ. The CDR3 is 14 residues long. CDR3 in DNA: TGCGCCAGCAGCTTGGGGACAGTCTCCTACGAGCAGTACTTC. Its translation: CASSLGTVSYEQYF.

The chain employs TRBV5-1 and TRBJ2-7; 7 positions agree with TRBD2. After removal of 1 base from V and 7 bases from J, the junction contained 8 bases not matched to a gene. Germline loops: CDR1 SGHRS, CDR2 YFSETQ. The CDR3 runs 14 residues. CDR3: CASSLNGGRGEQYF. CDR3 sequence (DNA): TGCGCCAGCAGCTTGAACGGAGGGAGGGGAGAGCAGTACTTC.

The rearrangement uses TRBV7-9 and TRBJ2-1; D not resolved. V was trimmed by 5 bases and J by 8 bases, leaving 4 bases between them. This CDR3 comprises 10 residues. Germline loops: CDR1 SEHNR, CDR2 FQNEAQ (reference sequence). CDR3 protein: CASSLYEQFF. The CDR3 nucleotides read TGTGCCAGCAGCCTTTATGAGCAGTTCTTC.

J is TRBJ1-5 and V is TRBV30; 8 bases align to TRBD1. The CDR3 covers 14 residues. Germline CDR1 GTSNPN, CDR2 SVGIG (reference sequence). V lost 0 bases, J lost 4 bases, and 2 bases stayed unmatched. The CDR3 region is CAWSVGTGNQPQHF. The CDR3 bases are TGTGCCTGGAGTGTGGGGACAGGTAATCAGCCCCAGCATTTT.

The CDR3 region has the DNA TGTGCCAGCAGTTCGGCAGGGACCGTGAACACTGAAGCTTTCTTT. Protein sequence: CASSSAGTVNTEAFF. The rearrangement links TRBV28 to TRBJ1-1, with D perhaps matching TRBD1 (5 bases). The V and J ends lost 4 bases and 0 bases respectively, with 12 bases between them. Germline V gene lookup returns CDR1 MDHEN and CDR2 SYDVKM. The CDR3 consists of 15 residues.

The rearrangement links TRBV2 to TRBJ1-6, with D uncertain. V dropped 5 bases and J dropped 10 bases, with 9 bases sitting between them. The CDR3 has 12 amino acids. The germline V gene has CDR1 SNHLY and CDR2 FYNNEI. The CDR3 coding sequence is TGTGCCAGCAGTTTACCTGGCTCACCCCTCCACTTT. Translated: CASSLPGSPLHF.

This chain joins TRBV4-3 and TRBJ1-5; a weak D match, TRBD1 (5 bases). V lost 0 bases to trimming and J lost 9 bases, with 15 bases between them. There are 15 residues in the CDR3. Germline V lookup: CDR1 LGHNA, CDR2 YSLEER. The CDR3 reads CASSQDHPGNRPQHF. CDR3 in DNA: TGCGCCAGCAGCCAAGATCATCCAGGGAATAGGCCCCAGCATTTT.

This clone was seen just once. J is TRBJ2-7 and V is TRBV7-8; D uncertain. Trimming took 1 base from V and 3 from J, leaving 13 bases between them. The CDR3 spans 15 residues. Germline V gene sequence: CDR1 SGHVS, CDR2 FQNEAQ. CDR3 sequence reads: CASSLEPGPVYEQYF. The DNA of the CDR3 is TGTGCCAGCAGCTTAGAACCCGGGCCTGTCTACGAGCAGTACTTC.

The gene calls are TRBV30 and TRBJ1-1, with 9 bases aligning to TRBD1. The trim removed 5 bases at V and 3 bases at J, leaving 4 bases unmatched. This CDR3 region has 13 residues. CDR1 is GTSNPN, CDR2 SVGIG, per germline (reference sequence). CDR3 region: CAWAQGAHTEAFF. The CDR3 DNA follows: TGTGCCTGGGCACAGGGGGCGCACACTGAAGCTTTCTTT.

Worth noting for this clone: One junction end does not reproduce the germline sequence, and a read error may be involved. The V call is TRBV5-8, the J call TRBJ2-1; 10 nucleotides match TRBD2. This CDR3 is built from 18 residues. The V gene's germline CDR1 is SGHTS and CDR2 YDEGEE. The CDR3 bases are TGTGCCAACAGCTTGCAGCCTAGCGGGAGACTCGCCTACAATGAGCAGTTCTTC. Its translation: CANSLQPSGRLAYNEQFF.

The V call is TRBV30, the J call TRBJ1-2, with TRBD1 matching over 8 bases. Germline loops: CDR1 GTSNPN, CDR2 SVGIG (reference sequence). This CDR3 has 16 amino acids. V lost 4 bases and J lost 3; bases outside the gene matches: 13. In DNA, the CDR3 is TGTGCCTGGACTTCCGGAATAGGACAGGGCGACTATGGCTACACCTTC. It yields the protein CAWTSGIGQGDYGYTF.

This chain joins TRBV5-1 and TRBJ1-2; D is possibly TRBD1 (6 bases). V gave up 0 bases and J gave up 3 bases, with 12 bases separating them. Germline V lookup: CDR1 SGHRS, CDR2 YFSETQ. The CDR3 totals 15 residues. The DNA of the CDR3 is TGCGCCAGCAGCTTGGAGGCCAGGGGAGACTATGGCTACACCTTC. The encoded protein is CASSLEARGDYGYTF.

The chain recombines TRBV7-2 with TRBJ1-6; D is uncertain. CDR3 length equals 14 residues. CDR1 is SGHTA and CDR2 is FQGNSA in the germline V gene. V was shortened by 5 bases and J by 9 bases, with 14 bases between the two germline ends. CDR3 sequence: CASSPLQQFSPLHF. For the CDR3, the DNA is TGTGCCAGCAGCCCCCTCCAACAGTTTTCACCCCTCCACTTT.

This chain joins TRBV5-1 and TRBJ1-5, with 8 bases aligning to TRBD1. The trim removed 4 bases at V and 4 bases at J, leaving 4 bases unmatched. The CDR3 is 14 residues long. Germline V gene lookup returns CDR1 SGHRS and CDR2 YFSETQ. Written as DNA, the CDR3 is TGCGCCAGCAGCCCGGGACAGGCAAATCAGCCCCAGCATTTT. It specifies CASSPGQANQPQHF.